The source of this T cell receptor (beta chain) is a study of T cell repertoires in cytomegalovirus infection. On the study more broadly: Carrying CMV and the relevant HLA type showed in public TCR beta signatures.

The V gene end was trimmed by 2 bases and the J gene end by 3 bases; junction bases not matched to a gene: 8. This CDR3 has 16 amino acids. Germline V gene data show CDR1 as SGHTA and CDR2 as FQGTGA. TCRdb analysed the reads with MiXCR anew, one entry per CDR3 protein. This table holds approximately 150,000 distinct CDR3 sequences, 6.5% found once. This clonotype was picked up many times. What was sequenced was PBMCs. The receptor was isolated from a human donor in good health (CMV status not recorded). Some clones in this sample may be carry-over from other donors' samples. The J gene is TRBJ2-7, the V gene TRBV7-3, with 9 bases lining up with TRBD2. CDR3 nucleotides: TGTGCCAGCAGCTTAGGGCCAGCGGGGGGATACTACGAGCAGTACTTC. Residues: CASSLGPAGGYYEQYF. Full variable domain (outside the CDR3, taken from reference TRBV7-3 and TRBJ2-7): GAGVSQTPSNKVTEKGKYVELRCDPISGHTALYWYRQSLGQGPEFLIYFQGTGAADDSGLPNDRFFAVRPEGSVSTLKIQRTERGDSAVYLCASSLGPAGGYYEQYFGPGTRLTVT.